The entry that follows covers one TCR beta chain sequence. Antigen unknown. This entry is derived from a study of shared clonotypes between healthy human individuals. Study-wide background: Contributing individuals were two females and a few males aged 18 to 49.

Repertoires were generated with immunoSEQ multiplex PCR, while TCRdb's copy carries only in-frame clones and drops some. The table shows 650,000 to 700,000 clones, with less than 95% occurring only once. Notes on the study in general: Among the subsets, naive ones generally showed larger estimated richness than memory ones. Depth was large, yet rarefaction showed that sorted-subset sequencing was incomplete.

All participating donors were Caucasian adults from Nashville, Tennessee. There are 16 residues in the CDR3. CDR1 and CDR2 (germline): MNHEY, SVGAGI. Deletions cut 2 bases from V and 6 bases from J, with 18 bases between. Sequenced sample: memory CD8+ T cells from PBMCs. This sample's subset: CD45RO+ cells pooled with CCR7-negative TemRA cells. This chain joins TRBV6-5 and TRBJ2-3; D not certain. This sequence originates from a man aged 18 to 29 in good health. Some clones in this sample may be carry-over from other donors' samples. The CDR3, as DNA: TGTGCCAGCAGTTACGGACCGCTTTTAATCACGGATACGCAGTATTTT. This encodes CASSYGPLLITDTQYF.